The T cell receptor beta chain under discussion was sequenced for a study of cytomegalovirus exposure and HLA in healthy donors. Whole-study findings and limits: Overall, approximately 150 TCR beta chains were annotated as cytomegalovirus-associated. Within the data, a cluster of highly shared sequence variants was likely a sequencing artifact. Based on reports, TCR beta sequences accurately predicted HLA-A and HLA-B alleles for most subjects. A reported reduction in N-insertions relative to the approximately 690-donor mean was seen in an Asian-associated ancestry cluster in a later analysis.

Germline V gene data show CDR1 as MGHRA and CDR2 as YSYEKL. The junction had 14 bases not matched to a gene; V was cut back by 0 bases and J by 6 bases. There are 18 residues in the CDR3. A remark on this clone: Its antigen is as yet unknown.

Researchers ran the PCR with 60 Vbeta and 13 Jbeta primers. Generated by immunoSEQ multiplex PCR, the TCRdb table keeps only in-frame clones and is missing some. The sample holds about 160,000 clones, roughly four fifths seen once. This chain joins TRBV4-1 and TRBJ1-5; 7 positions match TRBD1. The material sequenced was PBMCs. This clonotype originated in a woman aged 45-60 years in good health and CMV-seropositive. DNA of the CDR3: TGCGCCAGCAGCCAAGATCCAGGGGGGCCGGGCGGCGGTCAGCCCCAGCATTTT. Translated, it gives CASSQDPGGPGGGQPQHF.